The source of this T cell receptor beta chain is a study of T cell responses to AZD1222 COVID-19 vaccine (dated by TCRdb to the early 2020s). Regarding the study in general: AZD1222 recipients given second doses at about 4 weeks or at about 12 weeks were pooled, since spike-specific TCR depth and breadth were not found to differ between the two schedules. A total of 233 trial participants underwent TCR sequencing, of whom roughly 210 had received two doses of AZD1222 and about 25 had received two doses of the MenACWY control vaccine. Trial participants were enrolled by age into 18-55, 56-69 and 70-plus year subgroups, with around 140, 26 and 57 TCR-sequenced participants respectively. Broader findings and caveats from the paper: Epitopes outside the regions mutated in the B.1.351 and B.1.1.7 variants were reportedly recognized by nearly half of the unique spike-specific TCRs. Participants were mostly white British, with more females than males. The authors suggested clonal diversity may have been underestimated. The 56-69-year group was small, and its depth increase did not reach significance, likely because of low power. After two AZD1222 doses, spike-specific TCR breadth and depth were significantly higher than at day 0 and than in MenACWY recipients. Because no day 14 peak-response samples were available, repertoires were characterized only after the peak T cell response. Vaccine-associated CD4 TCRs spanned the whole spike protein, with dominant responses in regions 160-218 and 743-854. Only six AZD1222 recipients were SARS-CoV-2 seropositive at baseline, limiting conclusions about previously exposed vaccinees.

To note about this clone: Its cognate antigen has yet to be identified. No clone much larger than this one lies a single base away; base qualities are absent.

As encoded in the germline V gene, CDR1 is MDHEN while CDR2 is SYDVKM. The trim is 2 bases for V and 1 base for J, with a gap of 8 bases between the germline ends. Including the terminal cysteine and phenylalanine, the CDR3 comprises 14 residues. Just the 42-base CDR3 DNA is kept, in frame starting at base 1. The time point label, read with the paper, signifies: baseline before first vaccination. Samples from vaccinated people were obtained from the UK trials COV001 and COV002, which included a single-blind randomized controlled phase 2/3 trial of AZD1222 (ChAdOx1 nCoV-19) in healthy adults. Trial participant PBMC samples were collected at day 0 and day 28 after the second dose for TCRbeta chain sequencing. The CDR3 regions of human TCRbeta chains were analyzed by immunosequencing. From the authors' description of their analysis: TCRs in the repertoires were compared against a reference library of SARS-CoV-2-specific TCRs that had been generated with the MIRA antigen-specificity platform. Breadth was defined as the fraction of unique TCRs that were SARS-CoV-2-associated. Depth was defined as the fraction of total T cells that were SARS-CoV-2-associated. Each spike-specific TCR was assigned to its reactive spike region and to a CD4 or CD8 class using the MIRA data. Log10-transformed breadth and depth values were compared by one-way ANOVA with Sidak's multiple comparisons tests. Imported from immuneACCESS, the table was reduced by TCRdb to in-frame sequences with V and J called. These copies leave out some clones; in studies compared against another copy, an unresolved V gene accounts for under half, and the cause of the remainder is not known. V, J and clone size derive from that table, while D and trimming were established from the DNA sequence. The sample data list approximately 120,000 clones, and roughly 93% of these were observed just once. More than 2.5% of the sample belongs to the ten largest clones.

The V and J segments used are TRBV28 and TRBJ1-1, with TRBD1 perhaps the D gene, on 5 matching bases. The sequence came from an adult in good health. The sequenced sample was peripheral blood, obtained on day 0 of AZD1222 vaccination. CDR3 region: CASSLPTENTEAFF. The nucleotide sequence reads TGTGCCAGCAGTTTACCGACAGAGAACACTGAAGCTTTCTTT.